Sequencing of this T cell receptor (beta chain) was carried out in a study of blood T cells in healthy people across ages. This clonotype has more than one count but fewer than ten. What it binds is unknown. Drawn from each donor were about 9 milliliters of peripheral blood. Per-sample yields of isolated PBMCs were at least 6 million. The authors ran a second PCR of about 7 to 11 cycles using a sample-barcoded 5' primer and a J-beta primer mix. TCRdb itself ran the 5' RACE reads through MiXCR, one entry per CDR3 protein. The data show about 1.8 million distinct CDR3 sequences, with less than 50% seen just once and approximately 2% held by the top ten. V trimming: 2 bases; J trimming: 6 bases; junction bases outside the gene matches: 4. The CDR3 has 14 amino acids. Germline lookup yields CDR1 DFQATT and CDR2 SNEGSKA (reference sequence). Study results and caveats: Investigators viewed diversity estimates from one million T cells as underestimates, the study reported. Bulk PBMC profiling left naive and antigen-experienced comparisons inconclusive.

This sequence was found in a middle-aged woman in good health. Sequencing input: blood. The chain is built from TRBV20-1 and TRBJ2-1; 10 positions agree with TRBD2. The CDR3 DNA is TGCAGTGCTAGATCTACTAGCGGGGTCAATGAGCAGTTCTTC. Its translation is CSARSTSGVNEQFF.